Detailed here is one T cell receptor beta chain. What it binds is unknown. The data originate from a study of CD8 T cells in Susac syndrome. Whole-study findings and limits: The TCR sequencing and HLA analysis in the study involved a relatively small number of individuals, as the study acknowledged.

About 0.5 to 1 ug RNA was reverse transcribed with random hexamers. A single record per CDR3 protein comes from TCRdb applying MiXCR to the immunoSEQ multiplex PCR reads. The sample lists 150,000 to 200,000 distinct CDR3 sequences, roughly 95% occurring once. This CDR3 has 14 residues. Germline assignment: CDR1 KGHSH and CDR2 LQKENI. V shed 2 bases, J shed 8 bases, and the junction held 6 bases outside the gene matches. Negative isolation was used for CD8+ and CD4+ T cells, and FACS enrichment was applied to TEMRA cells. The gene calls are TRBV18 and TRBJ2-1, with 7 positions matching TRBD2. The TCR sequence derives from a human donor with multiple sclerosis. Sequenced input: CD8+ T cells from PBMCs. The CDR3 region has the DNA TGTGCCAGCTCACCAGAGCGGGGTAGGGATGAGCAGTTCTTC. This gives the protein CASSPERGRDEQFF.